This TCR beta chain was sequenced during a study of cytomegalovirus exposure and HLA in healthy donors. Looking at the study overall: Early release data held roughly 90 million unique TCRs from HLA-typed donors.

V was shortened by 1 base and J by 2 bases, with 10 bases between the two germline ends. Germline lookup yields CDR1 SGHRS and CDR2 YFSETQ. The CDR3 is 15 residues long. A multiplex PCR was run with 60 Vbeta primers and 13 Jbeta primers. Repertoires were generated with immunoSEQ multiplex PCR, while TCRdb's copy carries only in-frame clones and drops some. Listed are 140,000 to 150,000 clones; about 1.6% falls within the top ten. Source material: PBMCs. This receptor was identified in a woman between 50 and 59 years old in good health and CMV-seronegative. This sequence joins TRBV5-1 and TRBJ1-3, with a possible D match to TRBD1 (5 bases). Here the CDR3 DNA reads TGCGCCAGCAGCTTGTCGGGGGAGGCTGGAAACACCATATATTTT. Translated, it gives CASSLSGEAGNTIYF.